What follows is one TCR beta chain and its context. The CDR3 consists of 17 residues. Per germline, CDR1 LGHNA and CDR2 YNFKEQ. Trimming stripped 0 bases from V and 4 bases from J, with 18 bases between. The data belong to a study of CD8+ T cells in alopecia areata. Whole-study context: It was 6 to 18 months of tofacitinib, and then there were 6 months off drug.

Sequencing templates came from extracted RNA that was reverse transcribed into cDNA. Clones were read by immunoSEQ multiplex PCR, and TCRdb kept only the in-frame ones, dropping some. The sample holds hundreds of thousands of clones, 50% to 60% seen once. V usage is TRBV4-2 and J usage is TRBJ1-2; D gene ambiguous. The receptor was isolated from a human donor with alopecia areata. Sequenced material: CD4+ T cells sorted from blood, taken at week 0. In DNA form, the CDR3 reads TGTGCCAGCAGCCAAGATCGAGGGAGGGCCCCCTCCTATGGCTACACCTTC. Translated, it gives CASSQDRGRAPSYGYTF.